What follows are 8 T cell receptor beta chains derived from one specimen sequenced in a study of OX40 agonist ivuxolimab in advanced cancers. The library was obtained by the immunoSEQ multiplex PCR assay. TCRdb retrieved this table from immuneACCESS and kept in-frame rearrangements only. Not all clones are present; in checked studies, unresolved V genes account for under half, and no reason is known for the remainder. Recorded for this sample are 84,000 or so clones; approximately 90% of them occurred a single time. In total, the top ten clones hold approximately 0.26% of the sample. The input for sequencing was CD4+ or CD8+ T cells sorted from blood, taken in a trial of the OX40 agonist ivuxolimab. All receptors derive from an adult with an advanced solid tumor such as melanoma, head and neck, liver or kidney cancer.

This chain links TRBV6-5 with TRBJ2-4; a possible D gene is TRBD2 (5 bases). The CDR3 covers 14 residues. The V gene lost 7 bases and the J gene lost 7 bases, with 17 bases spanning the gap. Germline-derived CDR1 and CDR2 are MNHEY and SVGAGI. In nucleotides, the CDR3 is TGTGCCAGCACCCTAGGACTTGGGAGCAACATTCAGTACTTC. This codes for CASTLGLGSNIQYF.

V gene TRBV19 combines with J gene TRBJ1-4; a possible D gene is TRBD1 (6 bases). This CDR3 region has 16 residues. V shed 6 bases and J shed 4 bases, with 18 bases lying between them. CDR1 and CDR2 from the germline V gene are LNHDA and SQIVND (reference sequence). Here the CDR3 reads CASSRRIQGVNEKLFF. The CDR3 nucleotides are TGTGCCAGTAGCCGCCGAATACAGGGAGTTAATGAAAAACTGTTTTTT.

J is TRBJ2-2 and V is TRBV7-2; D uncertain. The CDR3 has 14 amino acids. Trimming took off 2 bases at V and 0 bases at J, with 4 bases between the two ends. The germline gives CDR1 SGHTA, CDR2 FQGNSA. DNA for the CDR3: TGTGCCAGCAGCTTACGTCCGAACACCGGGGAGCTGTTTTTT. It yields the protein CASSLRPNTGELFF.

V is TRBV2 and J is TRBJ2-4; 7 bases align to TRBD2. With 7 bases clipped from V and 12 bases from J, the junction kept 12 bases outside the gene matches. CDR3 length: 13 amino acids. Per the germline V gene, CDR1 is SNHLY and CDR2 is FYNNEI. CDR3 DNA sequence: TGTGCCAGCACTCAACGCGACCGGGACTATCAGTACTTC. Encoded protein: CASTQRDRDYQYF.

This clone was observed a handful of times. The CDR3 is CASSDGQGLSSSPLHF. The CDR3 DNA reads TGTGCCAGCAGTGATGGACAGGGTCTTTCCTCGTCACCCCTCCACTTT. This chain links TRBV6-1 with TRBJ1-6; 8 positions match TRBD1. Looked up from germline, CDR1 is MNHNS and CDR2 is SASEGT. The CDR3 length is 16 residues. V lost 3 bases, J lost 10 bases, and 11 bases stayed unmatched.

The V gene is TRBV27, the J gene TRBJ1-2, with D possibly matching TRBD1 (5 bases). The ends were cut back, 5 bases at V and 6 bases at J, with 16 bases in the middle. The CDR3 consists of 14 residues. The germline CDR1 and CDR2 sequences are MNHEY and SMNVEV (reference sequence). The CDR3 here is CASSQTQGKDGYTF. CDR3 bases: TGTGCCAGCAGTCAGACTCAGGGAAAGGATGGCTACACCTTC.

The chain has TRBV4-3 and TRBJ2-5; 7 bases map to TRBD2. The DNA end favors TRBJ2-7, so the J call may be wrong. The CDR3 runs 18 residues. Germline V gene sequence: CDR1 LGHNA, CDR2 YSLEER. CDR3 coding DNA: TGCGCCAGCAGCCAAGTAGGGAGGGGCGGAGCGCCCTCCTACGAGCAGTACTTC. Translation: CASSQVGRGGAPSYEQYF.

This clone was found a few times. The V and J genes are TRBV10-1 and TRBJ2-7; 10 bases match TRBD2. The CDR3 covers 14 residues. V was clipped by 4 bases and J by 3 bases; unmatched bases: 3. Germline CDR1 is WNHNN and CDR2 is SYGVQD (reference sequence). The CDR3 DNA follows: TGCGCCAGCAGTGTTGCTAGCGGGGGCTACGAGCAGTACTTC. Translated: CASSVASGGYEQYF.